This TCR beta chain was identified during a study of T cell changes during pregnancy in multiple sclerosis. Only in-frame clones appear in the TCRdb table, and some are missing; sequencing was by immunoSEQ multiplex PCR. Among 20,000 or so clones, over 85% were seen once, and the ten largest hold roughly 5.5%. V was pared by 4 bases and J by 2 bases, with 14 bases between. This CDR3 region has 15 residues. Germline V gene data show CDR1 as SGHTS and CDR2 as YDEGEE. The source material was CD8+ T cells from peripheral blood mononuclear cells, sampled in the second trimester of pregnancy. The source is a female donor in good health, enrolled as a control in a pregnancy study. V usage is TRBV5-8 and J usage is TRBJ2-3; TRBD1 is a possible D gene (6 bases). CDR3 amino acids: CASSPAQGHTDTQYF. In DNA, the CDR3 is TGTGCCAGCAGCCCGGCACAGGGTCACACAGATACGCAGTATTTT.